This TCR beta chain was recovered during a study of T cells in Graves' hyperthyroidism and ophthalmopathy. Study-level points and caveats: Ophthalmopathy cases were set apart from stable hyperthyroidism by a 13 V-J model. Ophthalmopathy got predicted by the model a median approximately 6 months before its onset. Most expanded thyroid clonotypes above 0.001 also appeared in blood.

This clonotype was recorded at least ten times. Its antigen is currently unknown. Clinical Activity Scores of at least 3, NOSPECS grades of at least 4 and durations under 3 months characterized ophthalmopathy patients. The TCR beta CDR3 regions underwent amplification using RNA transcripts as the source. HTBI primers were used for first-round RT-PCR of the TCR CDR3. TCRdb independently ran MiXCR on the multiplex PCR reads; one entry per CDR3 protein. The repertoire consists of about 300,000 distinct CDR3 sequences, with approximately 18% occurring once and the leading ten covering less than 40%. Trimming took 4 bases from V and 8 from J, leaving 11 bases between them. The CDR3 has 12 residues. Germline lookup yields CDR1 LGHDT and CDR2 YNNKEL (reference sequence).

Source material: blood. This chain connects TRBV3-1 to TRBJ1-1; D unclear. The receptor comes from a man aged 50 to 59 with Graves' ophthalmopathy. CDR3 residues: CASSPGGREAFF. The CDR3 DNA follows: TGTGCCAGCAGCCCCGGAGGCAGGGAAGCTTTCTTT.